This T cell receptor (beta chain) is drawn from a study of spatial heterogeneity in lung cancer. MiXCR, run by TCRdb on the 5' RACE reads, gives a single entry per CDR3 protein. The sample lists more than 9,000 distinct CDR3 sequences, about 17% occurring once. Described time point: sample taken at primary tumor resection. Tumor, nontumor lung or frozen PBMC supplied whole RNA, sequenced without sorting. This TCR was sampled from a male donor with early-stage non-small cell lung cancer. This material consisted of PBMCs, taken at surgery.

The CDR3 loop is CASSKGQGIEKLFF. In DNA, the CDR3 is TGTGCCAGCAGTAAAGGACAGGGAATTGAAAAACTGTTTTTT. The chain has TRBV7-2 and TRBJ1-4, with 8 nucleotides matching TRBD1. CDR3 length: 14 residues. V dropped 6 bases and J dropped 7; count of bases not matched to a gene: 7. Germline V gene data show CDR1 as SGHTA and CDR2 as FQGNSA.